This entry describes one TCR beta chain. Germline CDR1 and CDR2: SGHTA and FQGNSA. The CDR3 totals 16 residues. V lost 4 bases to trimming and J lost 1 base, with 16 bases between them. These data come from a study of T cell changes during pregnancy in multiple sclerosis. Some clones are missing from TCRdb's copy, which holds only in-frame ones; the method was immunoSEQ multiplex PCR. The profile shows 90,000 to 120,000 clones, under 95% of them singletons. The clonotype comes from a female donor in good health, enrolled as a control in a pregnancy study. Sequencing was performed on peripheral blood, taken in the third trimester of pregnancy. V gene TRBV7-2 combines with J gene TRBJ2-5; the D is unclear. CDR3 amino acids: CASSSQPPRFQETQYF. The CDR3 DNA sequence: TGTGCCAGCAGCTCCCAACCTCCTAGGTTCCAAGAGACCCAGTACTTC.